The clone carrying this TCR beta chain was recorded a few times. As yet, its antigen is unknown. Between the trimmed V and J ends, which lost 5 bases and 2 bases, there was a span of 18 bases. The CDR3 is 16 amino acids. In germline, CDR1 is SQVTM, CDR2 ANQGSEA. This entry comes from a study of blood T cells in healthy people across ages. Across the whole study: Capture by template switching was about one barcoded beta molecule per two T cells.

Together with a sample-barcoded 5' primer, a J-beta primer mix was included in a second PCR lasting about 7 to 12 cycles. A single record per CDR3 protein comes from TCRdb applying MiXCR to the 5' RACE reads. The table lists hundreds of thousands of distinct CDR3 sequences, around a quarter of them singletons. Study-wide results and caveats: No one knew whether donors had CMV, which possibly confounded expanded clonotype changes.

The data were also submitted as part of a second study, on T cells of mothers and their children. This second study says: Reads recorded for TCR beta CDR3 numbered over 8.5 million per mother and roughly 3 million per child. Researchers report slightly higher, though non-significant, overlap in related mother-child pairs than in unrelated pairs.

Material: blood. The clonotype originates from a boy between 10 and 17 years old in good health. The chain is built from TRBV29-1 and TRBJ2-2; D ambiguous. The chain's CDR3 is CSVPQTPELNTGELFF. In DNA, the CDR3 is TGCAGCGTTCCCCAGACCCCGGAACTTAACACCGGGGAGCTGTTTTTT.